What follows are 4 T cell receptor beta chains derived from one specimen sequenced in a study of T cells in Graves' hyperthyroidism and ophthalmopathy. Template material for amplifying TCR beta CDR3 regions consisted of RNA transcripts. The HTBI set primed first-round TCR CDR3 RT-PCR. TCRdb reprocessed the multiplex PCR reads with MiXCR, giving one entry per CDR3 protein. The table includes about 350,000 distinct CDR3 sequences, approximately 14% detected once. The sequencing input was blood. These receptors were collected from a woman in her twenties or thirties with Graves' hyperthyroidism.

This clonotype occurred many times. The V call is TRBV28, the J call TRBJ2-1; no definite D call. The CDR3 consists of 13 residues. V lost 6 bases, J lost 5 bases, and 11 bases lay in between. CDR1 is MDHEN, CDR2 SYDVKM, per germline. CDR3 in DNA: TGTGCCAGCAGGCCGGACCAAAACAATGAGCAGTTCTTC. Its translation is CASRPDQNNEQFF.

This clonotype showed up many times. This chain links TRBV28 with TRBJ2-7; the match to TRBD1 covers 9 bases. CDR1 is MDHEN and CDR2 is SYDVKM in the germline V gene. V shed 3 bases and J 4 bases; nucleotides not matched to a gene: 4. The CDR3 has 14 residues. The CDR3: CASSLGDRVYEQYF. The CDR3 DNA reads as TGTGCCAGCAGTTTGGGGGACAGGGTTTACGAGCAGTACTTC.

This clonotype showed up many times. The chain carries TRBV7-9 and TRBJ1-1; D might be TRBD1 (5 bases). Trimming pared 7 bases from V and 8 bases from J, leaving 14 bases between. Germline V CDR1 and CDR2: SEHNR, FQNEAQ (reference sequence). The CDR3 length is 12 residues. Here the CDR3 DNA reads TGTGCCAGCACCTCAACAGGCCCCGAAGCTTTCTTT. Its protein is CASTSTGPEAFF.

This clonotype was recorded many times. The genes are TRBV2 and TRBJ1-1; D gene unclear. Deletions cut 5 bases from V and 1 base from J, with 8 bases between. This CDR3 has 13 residues. Germline V gene data show CDR1 as SNHLY and CDR2 as FYNNEI. CDR3 sequence: CASSIDRNTEAFF. CDR3 DNA: TGTGCCAGCAGTATTGACCGGAACACTGAAGCTTTCTTT.